Below, 17 T cell receptor beta chains from the same sample are listed, as sequenced in a study of immune evolution from preneoplasia to lung adenocarcinoma. Some clones are missing from TCRdb's copy, which holds only in-frame ones; the method was immunoSEQ multiplex PCR. The sample carries about 5,000 clones, about four fifths recorded once. Material for sequencing was FFPE adjacent normal lung tissue. The receptors stem from a donor aged 70 or older with lung adenocarcinoma.

The rearrangement uses TRBV7-9 and TRBJ2-5, with a possible D match to TRBD2 (6 bases). With 4 bases removed from V and 1 base from J, the gap between germline ends came to 19 bases. Germline CDR1 reads SEHNR; CDR2 reads FQNEAQ (reference sequence). The CDR3 is 17 residues long. The CDR3 region has the DNA TGTGCCAGCAGCTGGGAGGACGCAAACTTTGTCCAAGAGACCCAGTACTTC. Its translation: CASSWEDANFVQETQYF.

V usage is TRBV30 and J usage is TRBJ2-1; 9 bases fit TRBD2. The V and J ends lost 0 bases and 8 bases, in that order; junction bases with no gene match: 14. Germline assignment: CDR1 GTSNPN and CDR2 SVGIG (reference sequence). This CDR3 has 17 residues. In nucleotides, the CDR3 is TGTGCCTGGAGTGTAAGCCCCCTCGCGGGAGGGCCTTATGAGCAGTTCTTC. Protein product: CAWSVSPLAGGPYEQFF.

The genes are TRBV15 and TRBJ1-5; no reliable D call. Germline-derived CDR1 and CDR2 are LNHNV and YYDKDF (reference sequence). Deletions cut 1 base from V and 5 bases from J, with 12 bases between. There are 15 residues in the CDR3. This chain's CDR3 is CATSRGGSRDQPQHF. CDR3 in DNA: TGTGCCACCAGCAGAGGTGGCTCGAGGGATCAGCCCCAGCATTTT.

The rearrangement links TRBV4-2 to TRBJ2-1; D is undetermined. The CDR3 sequence is 14 residues long. Germline CDR1 LGHNA, CDR2 YNFKEQ. The V gene lost 0 bases and the J gene lost 4 bases, with 7 bases spanning the gap. The CDR3 region has the DNA TGTGCCAGCAGCCAAGAGAAAGGATACAATGAGCAGTTCTTC. This gives the protein CASSQEKGYNEQFF.

V is TRBV7-9 and J is TRBJ2-1; D remains unclear. The germline CDR1 and CDR2 sequences are SEHNR and FQNEAQ (reference sequence). Trimming cost V 1 base and J 7 bases, with 14 bases left between them. The CDR3 has 15 amino acids. The CDR3, as DNA: TGTGCCAGCAGCTTAGGGGTATTGAACGGGAATGAGCAGTTCTTC. Amino acid sequence: CASSLGVLNGNEQFF.

This clone was recorded a few times. The chain employs TRBV10-3 and TRBJ2-7, with D hard to call. Trimming took 3 bases from V and 3 from J, leaving 3 bases between them. From germline, CDR1 is ENHRY and CDR2 SYGVKD. This CDR3 is built from 11 residues. The CDR3 region is CAISDRYEQYF. The CDR3 DNA reads as TGTGCCATCAGTGACCGCTACGAGCAGTACTTC.

The chain recombines TRBV28 with TRBJ2-3; no clear D. The V gene lost 4 bases and the J gene lost 2 bases, with 10 bases spanning the gap. The CDR3 contains 14 residues. CDR1 and CDR2 from the germline V gene are MDHEN and SYDVKM. The CDR3 sequence is CASSSGFHTDTQYF. As DNA, the CDR3 is TGTGCCAGCAGTTCCGGGTTTCACACAGATACGCAGTATTTT. The variable domain in full, with the rest retrieved from reference TRBV28 and TRBJ2-3, is DVKVTQSSRYLVKRTGEKVFLECVQDMDHENMFWYRQDPGLGLRLIYFSYDVKMKEKGDIPEGYSVSREKKERFSLILESASTNQTSMYLCASSSGFHTDTQYFGPGTRLTVL.

J is TRBJ2-1 and V is TRBV28; TRBD2 is a possible D gene (5 bases). The V gene lost 8 bases and the J gene lost 4 bases, with 18 bases spanning the gap. CDR1 is MDHEN and CDR2 is SYDVKM in the germline V gene. The CDR3 extends over 15 amino acids. CDR3 nucleotides: TGTGCCAGCCTCGGGGAACTTAGTAGGTACAATGAGCAGTTCTTC. Translation gives CASLGELSRYNEQFF.

The chain has TRBV6-1 and TRBJ2-1; no firm D call. V lost 6 bases and J lost 0, with 12 bases in between. This CDR3 is built from 15 residues. CDR1 MNHNS and CDR2 SASEGT come from the germline V gene. The CDR3 nucleotides read TGTGCCAGCAGCGATCAAGTCAGCTCCTACAATGAGCAGTTCTTC. Translated, it gives CASSDQVSSYNEQFF.

This clone appeared a few times. The J gene is TRBJ2-3, the V gene TRBV7-2, with D uncertain. CDR3 length: 15 amino acids. V dropped 1 base and J dropped 0 bases, with 8 bases sitting between them. CDR1 and CDR2 (germline): SGHTA, FQGNSA. The CDR3 sequence: CASSLDKSSTDTQYF. CDR3 sequence (DNA): TGTGCCAGCAGCTTAGATAAGTCTAGCACAGATACGCAGTATTTT.

This clone appeared once. The V gene is TRBV4-1, the J gene TRBJ2-3; 13 bases line up with TRBD2. Looked up from germline, CDR1 is MGHRA and CDR2 is YSYEKL. The junction had 4 bases not matched to a gene; V was cut back by 3 bases and J by 1 base. This CDR3 has 17 amino acids. The CDR3 sequence: CASSQGLAGPGTDTQYF. CDR3 nucleotides: TGCGCCAGCAGCCAGGGACTAGCGGGGCCGGGCACAGATACGCAGTATTTT.

V gene TRBV30 combines with J gene TRBJ1-1; the D gene is possibly TRBD1 (5 bases). V was cut by 5 bases and J by 10 bases, with 14 bases left in between. Germline V gives CDR1 GTSNPN, CDR2 SVGIG (reference sequence). The CDR3 is 11 amino acids. In DNA, the CDR3 is TGTGCCTGGTCGCGGGGGTATGTAGCTTTCTTT. Translation gives CAWSRGYVAFF.

The rearrangement joins TRBV6-6 to TRBJ2-5; 14 bases align to TRBD2. V lost 6 bases, J lost 5 bases, and 8 bases stayed unmatched. This CDR3 contains 16 residues. In germline, CDR1 is MNHNY, CDR2 SVGAGI (reference sequence). The DNA of the CDR3 is TGTGCCAGCAGCAGACTAGCGGGAGGGCCAGGGGAGACCCAGTACTTC. It codes for CASSRLAGGPGETQYF.

The CDR3 DNA is TGCGCCAGCAGCCAAGATAGTCGCAGGGGGCGCTTTGGACGAATCCCCGGGGAGCTGTTTTTT. It codes for CASSQDSRRGRFGRIPGELFF. The gene calls are TRBV4-1 and TRBJ2-2; 8 positions match TRBD1. This CDR3 region has 21 residues. Germline V gene sequence: CDR1 MGHRA, CDR2 YSYEKL. V lost 0 bases to trimming and J lost 6 bases; unmatched junction nucleotides: 21.

The sample holds one count of this clone. The chain recombines TRBV19 with TRBJ2-7, with 10 bases identical to TRBD1. In germline, CDR1 is LNHDA, CDR2 SQIVND (reference sequence). The CDR3 has 15 amino acids. The trim removed 6 bases at V and 3 bases at J, leaving 8 bases unmatched. The CDR3: CASREAGTGVYEQYF. The CDR3 DNA sequence: TGTGCCAGTAGGGAGGCCGGGACAGGGGTCTACGAGCAGTACTTC.

This chain links TRBV6-5 with TRBJ2-5; 7 positions match TRBD2. The V gene end was trimmed by 4 bases and the J gene end by 5 bases; junction bases not matched to a gene: 4. This CDR3 comprises 13 residues. Germline values: CDR1 MNHEY, CDR2 SVGAGI. The CDR3, as DNA: TGTGCCAGCAGTTCCAGCGGGGTTGAGACCCAGTACTTC. Its translation is CASSSSGVETQYF.

V and J are TRBV10-3 and TRBJ2-5; D could derive from TRBD1 or TRBD2 (5 bases each). V was clipped by 6 bases and J by 2 bases, with 10 bases between them. There are 13 residues in the CDR3. Germline V lookup: CDR1 ENHRY, CDR2 SYGVKD. The DNA of the CDR3 is TGTGCCATCAGGGGACCTTTACAAGAGACCCAGTACTTC. It specifies CAIRGPLQETQYF.